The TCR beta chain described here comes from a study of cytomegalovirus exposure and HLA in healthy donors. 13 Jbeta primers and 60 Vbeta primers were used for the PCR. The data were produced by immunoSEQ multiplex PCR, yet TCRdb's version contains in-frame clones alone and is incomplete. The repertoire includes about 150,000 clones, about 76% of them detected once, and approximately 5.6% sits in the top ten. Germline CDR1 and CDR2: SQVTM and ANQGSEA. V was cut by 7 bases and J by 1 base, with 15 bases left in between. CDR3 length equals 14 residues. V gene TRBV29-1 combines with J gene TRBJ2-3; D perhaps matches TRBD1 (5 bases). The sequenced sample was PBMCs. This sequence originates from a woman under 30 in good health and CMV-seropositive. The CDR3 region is CSALIRGGTDTQYF. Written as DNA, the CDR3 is TGCAGCGCCCTCATAAGGGGTGGCACAGATACGCAGTATTTT.